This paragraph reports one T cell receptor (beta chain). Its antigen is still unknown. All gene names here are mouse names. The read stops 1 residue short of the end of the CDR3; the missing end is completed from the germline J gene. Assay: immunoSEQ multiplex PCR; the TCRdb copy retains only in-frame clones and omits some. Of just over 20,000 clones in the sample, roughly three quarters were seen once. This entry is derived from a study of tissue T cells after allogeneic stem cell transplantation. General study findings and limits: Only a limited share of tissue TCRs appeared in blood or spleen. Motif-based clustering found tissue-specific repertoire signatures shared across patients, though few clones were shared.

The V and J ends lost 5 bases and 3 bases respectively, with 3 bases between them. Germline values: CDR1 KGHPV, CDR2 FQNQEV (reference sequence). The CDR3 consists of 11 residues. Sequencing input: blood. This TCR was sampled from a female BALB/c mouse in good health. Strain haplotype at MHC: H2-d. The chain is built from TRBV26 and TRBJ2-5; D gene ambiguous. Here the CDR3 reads CASSEQDTQYF. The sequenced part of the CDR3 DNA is TGTGCCAGCAGTGAGCAAGACACCCAGTAC.